This T cell receptor (beta chain) was sequenced for a study of T-cell memory formation after mild COVID-19. Regarding the study as a whole: Clones contracting over day 15 to 85 were CD4/CD8 balanced, with later expanders leaning CD4+.

Researchers used 5'RACE with constant-segment primers to make TCR alpha and TCR beta cDNA libraries that carry sample barcodes and UMIs. TCRdb analysed the 5' RACE reads with MiXCR anew, one entry per CDR3 protein. Among around 80,000 distinct CDR3 sequences listed, about 15% were seen once. The CDR3 totals 15 residues. Germline V gene sequence: CDR1 SGHVS, CDR2 FQNEAQ. Trimming took off 5 bases at V and 2 bases at J, with 15 bases between the two ends. About this clonotype: Its antigen remains unidentified.

Sequenced material: PBMCs or a T cell subset sorted from them (not recorded which). V and J are TRBV7-8 and TRBJ2-5; possible D gene TRBD1, 5 bases. The TCR originated in an adult woman who had mild COVID-19 (a few samples of this study predate the infection). Cell type and time point are not known. CDR3 sequence: CASSLRQLKQETQYF. The CDR3 DNA sequence: TGTGCCAGCAGCCTTAGACAGTTAAAACAAGAGACCCAGTACTTC.